This TCR beta chain was documented in a study of T cell repertoires in cytomegalovirus infection. Study-wide background: The public TCR beta signatures pointed to both CMV infection and matching HLA type.

This clonotype has at least ten counts. Its specificity is not known. Study results and limitations: The study found HLA-C-restricted CMV-specific TCR beta clonotypes dominating the ex vivo response.

TCRdb processed the reads anew with MiXCR; each CDR3 protein has one entry. This sample has approximately 300,000 distinct CDR3 sequences, with around 25% found just once. CDR3 length: 12 residues. CDR1 MNHNS and CDR2 SASEGT come from the germline V gene. V dropped 7 bases and J dropped 4 bases, with 11 bases sitting between them. The rearrangement uses TRBV6-1 and TRBJ2-7; D is undetermined. The receptor's source is a human donor in good health (CMV status not recorded). Some clones in this sample may be carry-over from other donors' samples. The material was cultured PBMCs, obtained from culture after CMV antigen stimulation. Here the CDR3 DNA reads TGTGCCAGCACCAACTGGGCTTACGAGCAGTACTTC. This gives the protein CASTNWAYEQYF.